The 10 T cell receptor beta chains given below trace back to one sample, sequenced in a study of identical twins' blood T cells. TCRdb fed the 5' RACE reads into MiXCR, producing one record per CDR3 protein. This table has 300,000 to 450,000 distinct CDR3 sequences, over 25% appearing once. The source material was PBMCs. The origin of the receptors is a woman aged 18-50 years in good health.

The chain couples TRBV20-1 to TRBJ1-1; TRBD1 is a possible D gene (6 bases). Looked up from germline, CDR1 is DFQATT and CDR2 is SNEGSKA (reference sequence). The V and J ends lost 6 bases and 0 bases respectively, with 14 bases between them. This CDR3 has 14 residues. DNA for the CDR3: TGCAGTGCCCCCGCCAGGGGTATGAACACTGAAGCTTTCTTT. Translation: CSAPARGMNTEAFF.

In this sample, this clonotype turned up a few times. The chain uses TRBV5-1 and TRBJ2-7; D may correspond to TRBD1 or TRBD2 (5 bases each). V lost 2 bases and J lost 1, with 13 bases in between. Germline loops: CDR1 SGHRS, CDR2 YFSETQ. CDR3 size: 15 residues. The CDR3 nucleotides read TGCGCCAGCAGCTTACCGGGACGTCGGTCCTACGAGCAGTACTTC. Protein: CASSLPGRRSYEQYF.

The table lists this clonotype with a few counts. This chain links TRBV2 with TRBJ1-1, with D unclear. The CDR3 is 14 residues long. Trimming shortened V by 6 bases and J by 1 base, and 12 bases separated the two germline ends. Germline CDR1 SNHLY, CDR2 FYNNEI. The CDR3 DNA reads as TGTGCCAGCAGACGACAACGGGGGAACACTGAAGCTTTCTTT. This codes for CASRRQRGNTEAFF.

This chain links TRBV27 with TRBJ1-1; 7 nucleotides match TRBD1. The CDR3 sequence is 14 residues long. With 5 bases clipped from V and 4 bases from J, the junction kept 7 bases outside the gene matches. CDR1 is MNHEY, CDR2 SMNVEV, per germline (reference sequence). The CDR3 bases are TGTGCCAGCAGTGGCTACAGGGGCGGCACTGAAGCTTTCTTT. Its protein product is CASSGYRGGTEAFF.

This clonotype was counted a few times. The V gene is TRBV7-9, the J gene TRBJ1-1; no clear D gene. CDR3 size: 15 residues. In germline, CDR1 is SEHNR, CDR2 FQNEAQ (reference sequence). Trimming pared 5 bases from V and 1 base from J, leaving 14 bases between. The CDR3 DNA sequence: TGTGCCAGCAGCCCCGGCAGGAGGGCGAACACTGAAGCTTTCTTT. Translating it yields CASSPGRRANTEAFF.

This clonotype was seen a handful of times. The V and J genes are TRBV20-1 and TRBJ2-4; possibly TRBD2 for D (6 bases). V lost 4 bases and J lost 7, with 11 bases in between. The CDR3 consists of 12 residues. Germline CDR1 DFQATT, CDR2 SNEGSKA (reference sequence). CDR3: CSAISGNNIQYF. CDR3 DNA sequence: TGCAGTGCTATTAGCGGAAATAACATTCAGTACTTC.

This clonotype was recorded once. The genes are TRBV6-6 and TRBJ1-4; D is undetermined. This CDR3 spans 12 amino acids. In germline, CDR1 is MNHNY, CDR2 SVGAGI (reference sequence). V was cut by 10 bases and J by 8 bases, with 14 bases left in between. CDR3 region: CAISPGSEKLFF. The CDR3 region has the DNA TGTGCCATCAGCCCGGGGTCCGAAAAACTGTTTTTT.

Points on this clonotype: This sequence may be a read error, since a much larger clone differs from it by one base. The chain couples TRBV5-6 to TRBJ2-1, with D perhaps being TRBD1 or TRBD2 (5 bases each). The CDR3 contains 15 residues. Germline V gene sequence: CDR1 SGHDT, CDR2 YYEEEE. The V gene lost 4 bases and the J gene lost 5 bases, with 16 bases spanning the gap. Here the CDR3 reads CASSRRLRQHNEQFF. In nucleotides, the CDR3 is TGTGCCAGCAGCCGCAGACTAAGACAGCACAATGAGCAGTTCTTC.

This clonotype was detected many times. The chain combines TRBV5-1 with TRBJ1-4; D is ambiguous. Between the trimmed V and J ends, which lost 3 bases and 3 bases, there was a span of 9 bases. This CDR3 has 14 amino acids. Germline loops: CDR1 SGHRS, CDR2 YFSETQ. The CDR3 coding sequence is TGCGCCAGCAGCTCGATCGGGTCTAATGAAAAACTGTTTTTT. It codes for CASSSIGSNEKLFF.

V and J are TRBV7-2 and TRBJ2-7; D ambiguous. CDR1 SGHTA and CDR2 FQGNSA come from the germline V gene. Trimming removed 2 bases from V and 0 bases from J, with 11 bases in between. The CDR3 spans 15 residues. CDR3 loop: CASSLQAGVSYEQYF. CDR3 sequence (DNA): TGTGCCAGCAGCTTACAGGCCGGTGTCTCCTACGAGCAGTACTTC.